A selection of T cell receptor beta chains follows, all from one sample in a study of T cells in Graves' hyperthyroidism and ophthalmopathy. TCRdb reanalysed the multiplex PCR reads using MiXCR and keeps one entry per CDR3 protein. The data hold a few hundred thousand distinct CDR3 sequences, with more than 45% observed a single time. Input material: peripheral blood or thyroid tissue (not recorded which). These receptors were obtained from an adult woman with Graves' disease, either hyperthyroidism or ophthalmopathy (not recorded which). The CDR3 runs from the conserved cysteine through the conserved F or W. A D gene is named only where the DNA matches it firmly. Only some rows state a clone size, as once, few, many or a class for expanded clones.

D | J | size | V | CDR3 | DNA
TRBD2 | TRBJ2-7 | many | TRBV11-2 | CASRRISGRDEQYF | TGTGCCAGCAGACGCATTAGCGGGAGGGACGAGCAGTACTTC
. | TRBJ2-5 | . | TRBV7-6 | CASSLTRLGTGELSETQYF | TGTGCCAGCAGTCTCACTAGGTTAGGCACCGGGGAGCTTTCCGAGACCCAGTACTTC
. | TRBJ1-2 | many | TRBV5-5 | CASSPAGRRSDGYTF | TGTGCCAGCAGCCCCGCCGGCAGGAGGTCGGATGGCTACACCTTC
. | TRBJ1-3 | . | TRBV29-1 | CSVGRGTVSGNTIYF | TGCAGCGTTGGAAGGGGGACGGTCTCTGGAAACACCATATATTTT
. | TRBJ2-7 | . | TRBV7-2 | CASSPIPQGGEQYF | TGTGCCAGCAGCCCCATTCCCCAGGGAGGCGAGCAGTACTTC
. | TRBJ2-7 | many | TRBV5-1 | CASSFGQDDEQYF | TGCGCCAGCAGCTTCGGGCAGGATGACGAGCAGTACTTC
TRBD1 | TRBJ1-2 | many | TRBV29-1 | CSVTSGQNGYTF | TGCAGCGTAACTTCGGGACAGAACGGCTACACCTTC
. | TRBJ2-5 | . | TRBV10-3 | CASSTIGHQETQYF | TGTGCCAGCAGCACCATCGGACACCAAGAGACCCAGTACTTC
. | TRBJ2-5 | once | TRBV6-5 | CASNRDTTQYF | TGTGCCAGCAACAGGGATACGACCCAGTACTTC
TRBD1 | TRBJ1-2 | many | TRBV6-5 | CASSADRAHYYGYTF | TGTGCCAGCAGCGCCGACAGGGCCCATTACTATGGCTACACCTTC
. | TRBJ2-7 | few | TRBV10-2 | CASSTPRDRSYEQYF | TGCGCCAGCAGTACCCCCCGGGACCGCTCCTACGAGCAGTACTTC
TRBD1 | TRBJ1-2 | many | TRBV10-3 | CATRGRGGSINYGYTF | TGTGCCACCAGGGGGCGTGGGGGGTCGATCAACTATGGCTACACCTTC
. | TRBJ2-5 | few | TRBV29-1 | CSVELTETQYF | TGCAGCGTGGAACTGACTGAGACCCAGTACTTC
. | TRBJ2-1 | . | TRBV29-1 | CSPRVNNEQFF | TGCAGCCCCCGGGTTAACAATGAGCAGTTCTTC
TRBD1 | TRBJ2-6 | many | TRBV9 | CASRDGTGGSGANVLTF | TGTGCCAGCAGGGACGGGACAGGGGGCTCTGGGGCCAACGTCCTGACTTTC
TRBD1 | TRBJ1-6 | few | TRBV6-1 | CAISASGTDHSPLHF | TGTGCCATCAGTGCGTCGGGGACAGACCATTCACCCCTCCACTTT
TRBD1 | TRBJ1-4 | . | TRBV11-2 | CASSARDRGVNEKLFF | TGTGCCAGCAGTGCTAGGGACAGGGGGGTAAATGAAAAACTGTTTTTT
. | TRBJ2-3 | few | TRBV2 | CASSEFRDTQYF | TGTGCCAGCAGTGAGTTCCGGGATACGCAGTATTTT
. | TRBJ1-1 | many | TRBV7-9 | CASSLDRRLGAFF | TGTGCCAGCAGCCTCGACAGGCGGTTAGGGGCTTTCTTT
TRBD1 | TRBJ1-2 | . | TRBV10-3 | CAIRRQGEGHTF | TGTGCCATCAGACGACAGGGCGAGGGCCACACCTTC
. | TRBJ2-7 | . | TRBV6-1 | CASSAMETYEQYF | TGTGCCAGCAGTGCGATGGAAACCTACGAGCAGTACTTC
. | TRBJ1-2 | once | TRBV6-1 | CASSEAGVTGYTF | TGTGCCAGCAGTGAAGCCGGGGTGACTGGCTACACCTTC
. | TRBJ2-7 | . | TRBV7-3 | CASSLRGPGQYF | TGTGCCAGCAGCTTAAGGGGACCGGGGCAGTACTTC
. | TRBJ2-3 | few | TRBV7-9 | CASSLMGESTDTQYF | TGTGCCAGCAGCCTGATGGGAGAGAGCACAGATACGCAGTATTTT